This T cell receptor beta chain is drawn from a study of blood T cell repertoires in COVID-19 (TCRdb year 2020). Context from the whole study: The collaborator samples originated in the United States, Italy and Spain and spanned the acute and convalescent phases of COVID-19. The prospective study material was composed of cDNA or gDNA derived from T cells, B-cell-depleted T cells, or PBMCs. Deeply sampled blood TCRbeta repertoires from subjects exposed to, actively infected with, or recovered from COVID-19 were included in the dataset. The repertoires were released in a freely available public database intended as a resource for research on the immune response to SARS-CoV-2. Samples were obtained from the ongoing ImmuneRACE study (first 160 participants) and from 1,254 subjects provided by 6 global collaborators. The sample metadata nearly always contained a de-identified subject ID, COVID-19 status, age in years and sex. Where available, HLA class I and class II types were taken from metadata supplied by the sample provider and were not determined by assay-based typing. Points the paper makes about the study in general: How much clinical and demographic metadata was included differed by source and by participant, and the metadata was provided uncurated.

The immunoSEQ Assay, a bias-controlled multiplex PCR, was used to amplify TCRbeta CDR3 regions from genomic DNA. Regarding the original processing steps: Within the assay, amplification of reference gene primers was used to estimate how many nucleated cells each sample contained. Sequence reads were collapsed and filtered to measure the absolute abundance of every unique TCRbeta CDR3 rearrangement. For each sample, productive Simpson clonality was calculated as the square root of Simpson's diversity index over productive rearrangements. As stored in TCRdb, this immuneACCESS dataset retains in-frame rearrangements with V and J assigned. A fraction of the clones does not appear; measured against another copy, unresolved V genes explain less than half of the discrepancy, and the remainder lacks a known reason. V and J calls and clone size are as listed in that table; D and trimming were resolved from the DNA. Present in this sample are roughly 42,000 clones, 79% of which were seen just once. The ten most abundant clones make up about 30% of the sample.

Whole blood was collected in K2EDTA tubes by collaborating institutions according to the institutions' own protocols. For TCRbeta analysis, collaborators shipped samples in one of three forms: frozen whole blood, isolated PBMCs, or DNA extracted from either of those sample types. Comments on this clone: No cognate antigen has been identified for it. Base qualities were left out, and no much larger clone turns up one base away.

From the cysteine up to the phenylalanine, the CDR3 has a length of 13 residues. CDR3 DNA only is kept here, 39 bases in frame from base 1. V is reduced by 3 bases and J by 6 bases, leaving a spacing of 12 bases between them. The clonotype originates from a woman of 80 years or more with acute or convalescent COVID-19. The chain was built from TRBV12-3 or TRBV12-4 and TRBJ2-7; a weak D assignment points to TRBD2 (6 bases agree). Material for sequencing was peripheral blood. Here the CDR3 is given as CASSLGRQGEQYF. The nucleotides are TGTGCCAGCAGTTTGGGGAGGCAGGGCGAGCAGTACTTC.